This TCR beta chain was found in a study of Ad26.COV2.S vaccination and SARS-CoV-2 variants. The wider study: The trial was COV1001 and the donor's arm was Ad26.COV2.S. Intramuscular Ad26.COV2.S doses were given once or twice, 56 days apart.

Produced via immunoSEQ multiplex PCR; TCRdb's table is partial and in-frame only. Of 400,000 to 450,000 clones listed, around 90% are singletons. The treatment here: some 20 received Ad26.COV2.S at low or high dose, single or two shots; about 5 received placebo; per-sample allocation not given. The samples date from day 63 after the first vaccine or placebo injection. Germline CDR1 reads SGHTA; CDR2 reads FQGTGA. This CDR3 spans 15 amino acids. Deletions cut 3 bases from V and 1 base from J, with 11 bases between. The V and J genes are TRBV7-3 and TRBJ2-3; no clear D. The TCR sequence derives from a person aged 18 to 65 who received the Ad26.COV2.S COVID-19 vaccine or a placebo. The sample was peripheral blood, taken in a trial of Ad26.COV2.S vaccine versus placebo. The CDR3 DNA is TGTGCCAGCAGCTTCCGCGGAATCCGCACAGATACGCAGTATTTT. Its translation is CASSFRGIRTDTQYF.